These 25 T cell receptor beta chains came from one sample sequenced in a study of blood T cell repertoires in COVID-19. Assay: immunoSEQ multiplex PCR; the TCRdb copy retains only in-frame clones and omits some. The sample lists roughly 69,000 clones, 84% occurring once. The sequenced material came from peripheral blood. The receptor set was obtained from a man over 45 with COVID-19, enrolled during active disease.

This sequence joins TRBV29-1 and TRBJ1-4; 12 positions agree with TRBD1. The CDR3 has 16 amino acids. In germline, CDR1 is SQVTM, CDR2 ANQGSEA. The CDR3 is CIPGTGGRTTNEKLFF. CDR3 DNA: TGCATCCCGGGGACAGGGGGCCGAACAACTAATGAAAAACTGTTTTTT. The full variable domain, with the rest looked up from reference TRBV29-1 and TRBJ1-4, is SAVISQKPSRDICQRGTSLTIQCQVDSQVTMMFWYRQQPGQSLTLIATANQGSEATYESGFVIDKFPISRPNLTFSTLTVSNMSPEDSSIYLCIPGTGGRTTNEKLFFGSGTQLSVL.

The rearrangement links TRBV15 to TRBJ1-3; TRBD1 might be the D (6 bases). The CDR3 extends over 14 amino acids. Germline V lookup: CDR1 LNHNV, CDR2 YYDKDF (reference sequence). Trimming pared 6 bases from V and 3 bases from J, leaving 12 bases between. The CDR3 sequence: CATRPGHSGNTIYF. For the CDR3, the DNA is TGTGCCACCAGACCGGGACACAGTGGAAACACCATATATTTT.

In DNA form, the CDR3 reads TGTGCCTGGAGGCGGGTTTTGTCTGGCTACACCTTC. This translates into CAWRRVLSGYTF. The chain couples TRBV30 to TRBJ1-2; D remains unclear. Germline V gene lookup returns CDR1 GTSNPN and CDR2 SVGIG (reference sequence). V was trimmed by 3 bases and J by 7 bases, leaving 12 bases between them. The CDR3 sequence is 12 residues long.

The gene calls are TRBV4-1 and TRBJ1-5; unclear D gene. The CDR3 covers 14 residues. Germline V gene data show CDR1 as MGHRA and CDR2 as YSYEKL. V was clipped by 5 bases and J by 4 bases, with 12 bases between them. This CDR3 reads CASSFRTGNQPQHF. The DNA for the CDR3 is TGCGCCAGCAGCTTCCGGACGGGGAATCAGCCCCAGCATTTT.

The chain combines TRBV6-5 with TRBJ2-7; D possibly corresponds to TRBD1 (5 bases). The CDR3 is 14 residues long. The V gene's germline CDR1 is MNHEY and CDR2 SVGAGI. Trimming left V 7 bases short and J 0 bases short, with 13 bases between. The CDR3 nucleotides are TGTGCCAGCACCCAACAGGCAGACTCCTACGAGCAGTACTTC. Encoded protein: CASTQQADSYEQYF.

V and J are TRBV6-6 and TRBJ2-7; D not certain. Deletions cut 8 bases from V and 2 bases from J, with 10 bases between. CDR3 length: 12 amino acids. The germline CDR1 and CDR2 sequences are MNHNY and SVGAGI (reference sequence). DNA for the CDR3: TGTGCCAGCGGAGCTATTCCCTACGAGCAGTACTTC. Translating it yields CASGAIPYEQYF.

This clone appeared once. This chain connects TRBV3-1 (or the pseudogene TRBV3-2) to TRBJ2-3; no clear D. Germline V CDR1 and CDR2: LGHDT, YNNKEL (reference sequence). Trimming removed 4 bases at V and 0 bases at J, with 17 bases between. This CDR3 has 17 amino acids. CDR3 sequence reads: CASSPRDSHISTDTQYF. Written as DNA, the CDR3 is TGTGCCAGCAGCCCCCGAGACTCCCATATTAGCACAGATACGCAGTATTTT.

The chain uses TRBV7-3 and TRBJ1-3, with D perhaps TRBD1 (5 bases). The CDR3 length is 15 residues. Germline values: CDR1 SGHTA, CDR2 FQGTGA. V was pared by 5 bases and J by 3 bases, with 14 bases between. The CDR3 region has the DNA TGTGCCAGCAGCCCTAGTGGGGGGAATGGAAACACCATATATTTT. This sequence encodes CASSPSGGNGNTIYF.

This clone was observed a single time. This chain uses TRBV7-7 with TRBJ2-7, with D possibly being TRBD1 (5 bases). CDR3 size: 15 residues. Germline lookup yields CDR1 SSHAT and CDR2 FNYEAQ (reference sequence). Trimming pared 5 bases from V and 2 bases from J, leaving 16 bases between. This CDR3 reads CASSPRVGDAYEQYF. Here the CDR3 DNA reads TGTGCCAGCAGCCCACGGGTAGGGGATGCCTACGAGCAGTACTTC.

The chain employs TRBV21-1 and TRBJ1-6; no DNA check was done on the table's D call, TRBD1. TRBV21-1 is given as a pseudogene. The CDR3 loop spans 15 amino acids. The CDR3 coding sequence is TGTGCCAGCAACGGGACAGGGGGAAACAATTCACCCCTCCACTTT. This encodes CASNGTGGNNSPLHF.

The chain carries TRBV19 and TRBJ1-2; possible D gene TRBD1, 5 bases. Germline V gene sequence: CDR1 LNHDA, CDR2 SQIVND (reference sequence). V lost 3 bases, J lost 4 bases, and 9 bases lay in between. The CDR3 covers 13 residues. The chain's CDR3 is CASSIPQGYGYTF. The DNA of the CDR3 is TGTGCCAGTAGTATCCCGCAGGGCTATGGCTACACCTTC.

This chain joins TRBV7-9 and TRBJ2-3; a possible D gene is TRBD1 (5 bases). The CDR3 totals 15 residues. Germline V gene sequence: CDR1 SEHNR, CDR2 FQNEAQ (reference sequence). V shed 2 bases and J shed 5 bases, with 14 bases lying between them. The CDR3 coding sequence is TGTGCCAGCAGCTTAAACAGGTTGGATAGAGATACGCAGTATTTT. Its translation is CASSLNRLDRDTQYF.

The chain recombines TRBV4-3 with TRBJ1-1, with 12 bases aligning to TRBD1. After removal of 2 bases from V and 5 bases from J, the junction contained 3 bases not matched to a gene. Germline V CDR1 and CDR2: LGHNA, YSLEER. The CDR3 has 15 residues. Written as DNA, the CDR3 is TGCGCCAGCAGCCAAAGGGACAGGGGGCATACTGAAGCTTTCTTT. This encodes CASSQRDRGHTEAFF.

V is TRBV27 and J is TRBJ1-6; possibly TRBD1 for D (5 bases). The CDR3 is made up of 14 amino acids. Trimming removed 4 bases at V and 6 bases at J, with 10 bases between. Per germline, CDR1 MNHEY and CDR2 SMNVEV (reference sequence). CDR3 loop: CASSYPDSNSPLHF. CDR3 DNA sequence: TGTGCCAGCAGTTATCCTGACAGTAATTCACCCCTCCACTTT.

CDR3 in amino acids: CATSREDRGVTGELFF. The CDR3 bases are TGTGCCACCAGCAGGGAGGACCGCGGGGTCACCGGGGAGCTGTTTTTT. The V and J genes are TRBV15 and TRBJ2-2; possible D gene TRBD2, 6 bases. The CDR3 totals 16 residues. The V gene lost 3 bases and the J gene lost 4 bases, with 15 bases spanning the gap. Per germline, CDR1 LNHNV and CDR2 YYDKDF (reference sequence).

J is TRBJ1-1 and V is TRBV19; tentatively, D is TRBD1 (6 bases). Trimming left V 5 bases short and J 6 bases short, with 13 bases between. CDR1 and CDR2 (germline): LNHDA, SQIVND (reference sequence). The CDR3 consists of 13 residues. The CDR3 DNA reads as TGTGCCAGTAGTCCTCCGGACAGACCTGAAGCTTTCTTT. It translates to CASSPPDRPEAFF.

The rearrangement joins TRBV18 to TRBJ2-1, with TRBD1 identical over 7 bases. Looked up from germline, CDR1 is KGHSH and CDR2 is LQKENI. Germline trimming cut 6 bases from V and 4 bases from J; bases unmatched to any gene: 6. This CDR3 region has 14 residues. CDR3 protein: CASSQTGTYNEQFF. CDR3 sequence (DNA): TGTGCCAGCTCGCAGACAGGGACATACAATGAGCAGTTCTTC.

The J gene is TRBJ2-5, the V gene TRBV6-5; possible D gene TRBD1, 6 bases. Germline-derived CDR1 and CDR2 are MNHEY and SVGAGI. Trimming removed 9 bases from V and 2 bases from J, with 10 bases in between. The CDR3 contains 12 residues. CDR3 in amino acids: CASRQAQETQYF. The CDR3, as DNA: TGTGCCAGTAGACAGGCACAAGAGACCCAGTACTTC.

This clone was picked up one time. The chain carries TRBV3-1 (or the pseudogene TRBV3-2) and TRBJ2-7; D call uncertain. The CDR3 totals 18 residues. The germline V gene encodes CDR1 LGHDT and CDR2 YNNKEL (reference sequence). Trimming stripped 1 base from V and 6 bases from J, with 25 bases between. The CDR3 region has the DNA TGTGCCAGCAGCCAAGGCTGGCCGACTGGGTCCGTGGCACGCGAGCAGTACTTC. Its protein is CASSQGWPTGSVAREQYF.

The J gene is TRBJ2-2, the V gene TRBV30, with 8 bases matching TRBD2. Germline CDR1 and CDR2: GTSNPN and SVGIG (reference sequence). This CDR3 spans 15 amino acids. V was pared by 5 bases and J by 0 bases, with 5 bases of the junction left unmatched. In DNA, the CDR3 is TGTGCCTGGGCTCCGGGACTAGCGAACACCGGGGAGCTGTTTTTT. Its translation: CAWAPGLANTGELFF.

This clone was observed once. This chain links TRBV2 with TRBJ2-1, with TRBD1 matching 7 bases. With 8 bases clipped from V and 4 bases from J, the junction kept 5 bases outside the gene matches. Germline V gene data show CDR1 as SNHLY and CDR2 as FYNNEI. The CDR3 has 13 amino acids. CDR3 loop: CASDRTGYNEQFF. The CDR3 DNA reads TGTGCCAGCGATCGGACAGGATACAATGAGCAGTTCTTC.

The rearrangement uses TRBV10-3 and TRBJ1-1, with 7 bases matching TRBD1. Trimming at V came to 5 bases and at J to 8 bases, leaving 8 bases not matched to a gene. Germline CDR1 and CDR2: ENHRY and SYGVKD. The CDR3 has 13 residues. The DNA of the CDR3 is TGTGCCATCAGTCAAACAGGGGAGAGGGAAGCTTTCTTT. This encodes CAISQTGEREAFF.

The rearrangement joins TRBV9 to TRBJ1-1, with 9 bases fitting TRBD1. The germline CDR1 and CDR2 sequences are SGDLS and YYNGEE. Germline trimming cut 3 bases from V and 11 bases from J; bases unmatched to any gene: 14. This CDR3 contains 15 residues. CDR3 region: CASSAEGEAGTGAFF. The DNA for the CDR3 is TGTGCCAGCAGCGCGGAGGGAGAAGCCGGGACAGGGGCTTTCTTT.

There are a few counts of this clone. This chain joins TRBV3-1 (or the pseudogene TRBV3-2) and TRBJ1-4; D is possibly TRBD1 (5 bases). There are 15 residues in the CDR3. Trimming removed 4 bases at V and 0 bases at J, with 9 bases between. Germline V gene data show CDR1 as LGHDT and CDR2 as YNNKEL (reference sequence). In DNA, the CDR3 is TGTGCCAGCAGCCGACAGATTGCAACTAATGAAAAACTGTTTTTT. Translating it yields CASSRQIATNEKLFF.

The rearrangement joins TRBV28 to TRBJ1-2, with TRBD1 matching over 7 bases. CDR3 length: 15 residues. V trimming: 3 bases; J trimming: 2 bases; junction bases outside the gene matches: 6. CDR1 is MDHEN, CDR2 SYDVKM, per germline. CDR3 residues: CASSFLQGSNYGYTF. The CDR3 region has the DNA TGTGCCAGCAGTTTCCTACAGGGGTCAAACTATGGCTACACCTTC.